This T cell receptor beta chain is drawn from a study of cytomegalovirus exposure and HLA in healthy donors. Background on the study: Drawn from HLA-typed donors, 80 million to 100 million unique TCRs were held in an early data release. Study-level results: Fewer than 200 TCR beta chains were listed as cytomegalovirus-associated. Relative to equally common others, HLA-associated TCR beta chains showed greater clonal expansion in a later analysis.

Germline CDR1 is SGHDT and CDR2 is YYEEEE. V dropped 2 bases and J dropped 3; count of bases not matched to a gene: 6. This CDR3 region has 15 residues. The PCR contained 60 Vbeta and 13 Jbeta primers. Generated by immunoSEQ multiplex PCR, the TCRdb table keeps only in-frame clones and is missing some. The profile shows under 200,000 clones, about 13% of them singletons. This clone came up a few times. Its antigen remains unidentified. This receptor was taken from a man in his forties or fifties in good health and CMV-seropositive. The chain employs TRBV5-6 and TRBJ2-7; 9 positions match TRBD1. The specimen was PBMCs. The CDR3 is CASSLPRGQGYEQYF. The CDR3 DNA reads TGTGCCAGCAGCTTACCCCGGGGACAGGGCTACGAGCAGTACTTC.